The 20 T cell receptor beta chains given below trace back to one sample, sequenced in a study of blood T cell repertoires in COVID-19. Method: immunoSEQ multiplex PCR; TCRdb's copy keeps in-frame clones and lacks some. The table has roughly 250,000 clones, 70% to 90% seen once; the top ten hold around 0.96%. The source material was peripheral blood. Every receptor here comes from a man aged 35 to 55 with acute or convalescent COVID-19.

The chain uses TRBV25-1 and TRBJ1-6, with D possibly TRBD1 on 6 matching bases. CDR1 is MGHDK, CDR2 SYGVNS, per germline. The CDR3 has 17 residues. Deletions cut 1 base from V and 6 bases from J, with 16 bases between. For the CDR3, the DNA is TGTGCCAGCAGTGAATTATTAGGGGGGGGGAGTAATTCACCCCTCCACTTT. Its protein is CASSELLGGGSNSPLHF.

On this clone itself: Germline and junction disagree at one end, which may indicate a read error. The chain has TRBV5-1 and TRBJ1-1; TRBD1 matches 8 bases. The CDR3 contains 15 residues. Germline V lookup: CDR1 SGHRS, CDR2 YFSETQ. This CDR3 reads CASRRQGSGNPEAFF. The CDR3 DNA reads as TGCGCCAGCCGGCGACAGGGGTCGGGGAACCCTGAAGCTTTCTTT.

V and J are TRBV5-1 and TRBJ2-5, with 8 bases fitting TRBD1. Trimming took 7 bases from V and 3 from J; bases not matched to a gene: 17. From germline, CDR1 is SGHRS and CDR2 YFSETQ. CDR3 length: 17 amino acids. CDR3 amino acids: CASVPRPGTGVEETQYF. The CDR3 nucleotides read TGCGCCAGCGTACCCCGCCCCGGGACAGGAGTAGAAGAGACCCAGTACTTC.

This sequence joins TRBV5-1 and TRBJ1-5; 7 bases map to TRBD1. Trimming cost V 1 base and J 2 bases; bases outside gene matches: 3. The CDR3 runs 15 residues. The V gene's germline CDR1 is SGHRS and CDR2 YFSETQ. The CDR3 region is CASSLTGQGNQPQHF. CDR3 coding DNA: TGCGCCAGCAGCTTGACCGGACAGGGCAATCAGCCCCAGCATTTT.

The J gene is TRBJ1-1, the V gene TRBV6-5, with TRBD1 matching 7 bases. Looked up from germline, CDR1 is MNHEY and CDR2 is SVGAGI. The CDR3 is 13 residues long. Germline trimming cut 8 bases from V and 4 bases from J; bases unmatched to any gene: 7. The CDR3 is CASVDRVSTEAFF. In DNA, the CDR3 is TGTGCCAGCGTTGACAGGGTGAGCACTGAAGCTTTCTTT.

On this clone: Other nucleotide sequences from this sample produce the same CDR3. The rearrangement links TRBV9 to TRBJ2-1, with 14 positions matching TRBD2. Germline V gene lookup returns CDR1 SGDLS and CDR2 YYNGEE. Trimming removed 3 bases from V and 4 bases from J; junction bases left unmatched: 3. The CDR3 has 16 amino acids. The DNA of the CDR3 is TGTGCCAGCAGCGGACTAGCGGGGGGGCTTTACAATGAGCAGTTCTTC. Translating gives CASSGLAGGLYNEQFF.

The chain is built from TRBV6-5 and TRBJ1-2, with 7 bases matching TRBD1. This CDR3 region has 14 residues. CDR1 MNHEY and CDR2 SVGAGI come from the germline V gene. V gave up 8 bases and J gave up 11 bases; unmatched junction bases: 17. CDR3 protein: CASVENRGGQKYTF. The CDR3 nucleotides are TGTGCCAGCGTCGAAAACAGGGGCGGCCAGAAGTACACCTTC.

V usage is TRBV7-2 and J usage is TRBJ1-2, with a tentative D call TRBD1 (5 bases). Looked up from germline, CDR1 is SGHTA and CDR2 is FQGNSA. The CDR3 runs 14 residues. The V and J ends lost 5 bases and 6 bases respectively, with 16 bases between them. CDR3 protein: CASSRGGAKNGYTF. DNA of the CDR3: TGTGCCAGCAGCCGTGGAGGGGCGAAAAATGGCTACACCTTC.

The chain couples TRBV30 to TRBJ1-5; 8 bases are shared with TRBD1. CDR1 and CDR2 (germline): GTSNPN, SVGIG (reference sequence). V gave up 2 bases and J gave up 5 bases; unmatched junction bases: 2. The CDR3 sequence is 13 residues long. Written as DNA, the CDR3 is TGTGCCTGGAGTAAGGACAGGGATCAGCCCCAGCATTTT. Translated: CAWSKDRDQPQHF.

This sequence joins TRBV9 and TRBJ1-6, with D possibly TRBD1 on 6 matching bases. The germline gives CDR1 SGDLS, CDR2 YYNGEE. This CDR3 comprises 13 residues. Trimming left V 3 bases short and J 5 bases short, with 6 bases between. The CDR3, as DNA: TGTGCCAGCAGCGAGGGGGATAATTCACCCCTCCACTTT. This sequence encodes CASSEGDNSPLHF.

The CDR3 sequence: CASRDQPGQGTEAFF. The CDR3 bases are TGTGCCAGCAGAGACCAACCGGGACAGGGGACTGAAGCTTTCTTT. The chain couples TRBV6-5 to TRBJ1-1; 10 bases align to TRBD1. J lost 5 bases, V lost 6 bases, and 9 bases had no gene match. Germline CDR1 MNHEY, CDR2 SVGAGI. The CDR3 extends over 15 amino acids.

This chain uses TRBV10-2 with TRBJ2-1; D may be TRBD2 (7 bases). Germline V CDR1 and CDR2: WSHSY, SAAADI. V was clipped by 2 bases and J by 4 bases, with 12 bases between them. This CDR3 spans 15 amino acids. The DNA for the CDR3 is TGCGCCAGCAGTGAGGTCGGGGGGCTGTACAATGAGCAGTTCTTC. Translated, it gives CASSEVGGLYNEQFF.

The chain couples TRBV2 to TRBJ2-1; 9 positions match TRBD2. The CDR3 contains 15 residues. Losses at the gene ends were 4 bases for V and 6 bases for J; bases not matched to a gene: 7. Germline-derived CDR1 and CDR2 are SNHLY and FYNNEI. CDR3 protein: CASSAGLAGSNEQFF. The CDR3 DNA reads as TGTGCCAGCAGTGCAGGGCTAGCGGGGAGCAATGAGCAGTTCTTC.

The genes are TRBV2 and TRBJ1-1; D is unresolved. This CDR3 contains 14 residues. Germline V gene sequence: CDR1 SNHLY, CDR2 FYNNEI. With 7 bases removed from V and 1 base from J, the gap between germline ends came to 13 bases. For the CDR3, the DNA is TGTGCCAGCAATACGGACGGGAGGAACACTGAAGCTTTCTTT. As protein: CASNTDGRNTEAFF.

The rearrangement links TRBV2 to TRBJ2-2; D unclear. Germline V lookup: CDR1 SNHLY, CDR2 FYNNEI. The V gene lost 2 bases and the J gene lost 6 bases, with 13 bases spanning the gap. CDR3 length: 15 amino acids. The chain's CDR3 is CASSEFGFASGELFF. In nucleotides, the CDR3 is TGTGCCAGCAGTGAATTTGGCTTTGCCTCCGGGGAGCTGTTTTTT.

V and J are TRBV27 and TRBJ1-1, with a weak D call TRBD1 (6 bases). Trimming left V 0 bases short and J 4 bases short, with 24 bases between. This CDR3 region has 19 residues. Germline CDR1 and CDR2: MNHEY and SMNVEV (reference sequence). The CDR3 sequence is CASSLSLGAAGYSTTEAFF. The CDR3 bases are TGTGCCAGCAGTTTATCGTTGGGGGCAGCAGGCTACTCGACCACTGAAGCTTTCTTT.

The chain links TRBV19 to TRBJ1-5; a weak D match, TRBD1 (5 bases). Deletions cut 7 bases from V and 4 bases from J, with 11 bases between. Looked up from germline, CDR1 is LNHDA and CDR2 is SQIVND (reference sequence). The CDR3 is made up of 13 amino acids. Written as DNA, the CDR3 is TGTGCCAGTACCCGACAGATGAATCAGCCCCAGCATTTT. This translates into CASTRQMNQPQHF.

This clone was seen only a few times. The rearrangement joins TRBV4-1 to TRBJ1-5; no clear D. Germline V gives CDR1 MGHRA, CDR2 YSYEKL. The CDR3 runs to 16 residues. V was trimmed by 0 bases and J by 0 bases, leaving 9 bases between them. The CDR3 DNA reads as TGCGCCAGCAGCCAAGATGGAGAACCTAGCAATCAGCCCCAGCATTTT. Translation: CASSQDGEPSNQPQHF.

The chain uses TRBV5-5 and TRBJ1-1; D is possibly TRBD1 (5 bases). The CDR3 runs to 15 residues. Germline loops: CDR1 SGHKS, CDR2 YYEKEE (reference sequence). Trimming removed 4 bases from V and 5 bases from J, with 18 bases in between. This CDR3 is CASSPSGAYGTEAFF. CDR3 nucleotides: TGTGCCAGCAGCCCAAGCGGGGCCTATGGGACTGAAGCTTTCTTT.

This chain links TRBV2 with TRBJ2-5, with 16 bases matching TRBD2. The CDR3 has 16 amino acids. The germline CDR1 and CDR2 sequences are SNHLY and FYNNEI. V lost 9 bases to trimming and J lost 4 bases; unmatched junction nucleotides: 8. The CDR3 nucleotides are TGTGCCAGACAAGGGACTAGCGGGGGGGCTGCAGAGACCCAGTACTTC. Translated, it gives CARQGTSGGAAETQYF.